This T cell receptor beta chain was identified during a study of stem cell transplantation in POMP-related autoinflammatory disease. The overall study: Impaired MHC class I-dependent CD8+ differentiation was hypothesized from defective thymoproteasomes.

General study findings and limits: Fewer unique TRB V-J gene pairings were identified in patients with PRAID. Across all analyzed T-cell subsets, patients with PRAID tended toward reduced diversity and increased clonality.

This clone was detected a few times. What it binds is unknown. Germline V CDR1 and CDR2: SNHLY, FYNNEI. The CDR3 length is 14 residues. V gave up 2 bases and J gave up 2 bases; unmatched junction bases: 3. This table comes from immunoSEQ multiplex PCR, and its TCRdb copy is limited to in-frame clones, with some not included. The data hold about 6,900 clones, with 80% to 85% observed a single time. The sequenced sample consisted of a CXCR5-defined cell subset from PBMCs. The chain is built from TRBV2 and TRBJ2-7; 7 bases align to TRBD1. The sequence derives from a human donor in good health. This CDR3 is CASSELQGAYEQYF. The DNA for the CDR3 is TGTGCCAGCAGTGAACTGCAGGGGGCCTACGAGCAGTACTTC.